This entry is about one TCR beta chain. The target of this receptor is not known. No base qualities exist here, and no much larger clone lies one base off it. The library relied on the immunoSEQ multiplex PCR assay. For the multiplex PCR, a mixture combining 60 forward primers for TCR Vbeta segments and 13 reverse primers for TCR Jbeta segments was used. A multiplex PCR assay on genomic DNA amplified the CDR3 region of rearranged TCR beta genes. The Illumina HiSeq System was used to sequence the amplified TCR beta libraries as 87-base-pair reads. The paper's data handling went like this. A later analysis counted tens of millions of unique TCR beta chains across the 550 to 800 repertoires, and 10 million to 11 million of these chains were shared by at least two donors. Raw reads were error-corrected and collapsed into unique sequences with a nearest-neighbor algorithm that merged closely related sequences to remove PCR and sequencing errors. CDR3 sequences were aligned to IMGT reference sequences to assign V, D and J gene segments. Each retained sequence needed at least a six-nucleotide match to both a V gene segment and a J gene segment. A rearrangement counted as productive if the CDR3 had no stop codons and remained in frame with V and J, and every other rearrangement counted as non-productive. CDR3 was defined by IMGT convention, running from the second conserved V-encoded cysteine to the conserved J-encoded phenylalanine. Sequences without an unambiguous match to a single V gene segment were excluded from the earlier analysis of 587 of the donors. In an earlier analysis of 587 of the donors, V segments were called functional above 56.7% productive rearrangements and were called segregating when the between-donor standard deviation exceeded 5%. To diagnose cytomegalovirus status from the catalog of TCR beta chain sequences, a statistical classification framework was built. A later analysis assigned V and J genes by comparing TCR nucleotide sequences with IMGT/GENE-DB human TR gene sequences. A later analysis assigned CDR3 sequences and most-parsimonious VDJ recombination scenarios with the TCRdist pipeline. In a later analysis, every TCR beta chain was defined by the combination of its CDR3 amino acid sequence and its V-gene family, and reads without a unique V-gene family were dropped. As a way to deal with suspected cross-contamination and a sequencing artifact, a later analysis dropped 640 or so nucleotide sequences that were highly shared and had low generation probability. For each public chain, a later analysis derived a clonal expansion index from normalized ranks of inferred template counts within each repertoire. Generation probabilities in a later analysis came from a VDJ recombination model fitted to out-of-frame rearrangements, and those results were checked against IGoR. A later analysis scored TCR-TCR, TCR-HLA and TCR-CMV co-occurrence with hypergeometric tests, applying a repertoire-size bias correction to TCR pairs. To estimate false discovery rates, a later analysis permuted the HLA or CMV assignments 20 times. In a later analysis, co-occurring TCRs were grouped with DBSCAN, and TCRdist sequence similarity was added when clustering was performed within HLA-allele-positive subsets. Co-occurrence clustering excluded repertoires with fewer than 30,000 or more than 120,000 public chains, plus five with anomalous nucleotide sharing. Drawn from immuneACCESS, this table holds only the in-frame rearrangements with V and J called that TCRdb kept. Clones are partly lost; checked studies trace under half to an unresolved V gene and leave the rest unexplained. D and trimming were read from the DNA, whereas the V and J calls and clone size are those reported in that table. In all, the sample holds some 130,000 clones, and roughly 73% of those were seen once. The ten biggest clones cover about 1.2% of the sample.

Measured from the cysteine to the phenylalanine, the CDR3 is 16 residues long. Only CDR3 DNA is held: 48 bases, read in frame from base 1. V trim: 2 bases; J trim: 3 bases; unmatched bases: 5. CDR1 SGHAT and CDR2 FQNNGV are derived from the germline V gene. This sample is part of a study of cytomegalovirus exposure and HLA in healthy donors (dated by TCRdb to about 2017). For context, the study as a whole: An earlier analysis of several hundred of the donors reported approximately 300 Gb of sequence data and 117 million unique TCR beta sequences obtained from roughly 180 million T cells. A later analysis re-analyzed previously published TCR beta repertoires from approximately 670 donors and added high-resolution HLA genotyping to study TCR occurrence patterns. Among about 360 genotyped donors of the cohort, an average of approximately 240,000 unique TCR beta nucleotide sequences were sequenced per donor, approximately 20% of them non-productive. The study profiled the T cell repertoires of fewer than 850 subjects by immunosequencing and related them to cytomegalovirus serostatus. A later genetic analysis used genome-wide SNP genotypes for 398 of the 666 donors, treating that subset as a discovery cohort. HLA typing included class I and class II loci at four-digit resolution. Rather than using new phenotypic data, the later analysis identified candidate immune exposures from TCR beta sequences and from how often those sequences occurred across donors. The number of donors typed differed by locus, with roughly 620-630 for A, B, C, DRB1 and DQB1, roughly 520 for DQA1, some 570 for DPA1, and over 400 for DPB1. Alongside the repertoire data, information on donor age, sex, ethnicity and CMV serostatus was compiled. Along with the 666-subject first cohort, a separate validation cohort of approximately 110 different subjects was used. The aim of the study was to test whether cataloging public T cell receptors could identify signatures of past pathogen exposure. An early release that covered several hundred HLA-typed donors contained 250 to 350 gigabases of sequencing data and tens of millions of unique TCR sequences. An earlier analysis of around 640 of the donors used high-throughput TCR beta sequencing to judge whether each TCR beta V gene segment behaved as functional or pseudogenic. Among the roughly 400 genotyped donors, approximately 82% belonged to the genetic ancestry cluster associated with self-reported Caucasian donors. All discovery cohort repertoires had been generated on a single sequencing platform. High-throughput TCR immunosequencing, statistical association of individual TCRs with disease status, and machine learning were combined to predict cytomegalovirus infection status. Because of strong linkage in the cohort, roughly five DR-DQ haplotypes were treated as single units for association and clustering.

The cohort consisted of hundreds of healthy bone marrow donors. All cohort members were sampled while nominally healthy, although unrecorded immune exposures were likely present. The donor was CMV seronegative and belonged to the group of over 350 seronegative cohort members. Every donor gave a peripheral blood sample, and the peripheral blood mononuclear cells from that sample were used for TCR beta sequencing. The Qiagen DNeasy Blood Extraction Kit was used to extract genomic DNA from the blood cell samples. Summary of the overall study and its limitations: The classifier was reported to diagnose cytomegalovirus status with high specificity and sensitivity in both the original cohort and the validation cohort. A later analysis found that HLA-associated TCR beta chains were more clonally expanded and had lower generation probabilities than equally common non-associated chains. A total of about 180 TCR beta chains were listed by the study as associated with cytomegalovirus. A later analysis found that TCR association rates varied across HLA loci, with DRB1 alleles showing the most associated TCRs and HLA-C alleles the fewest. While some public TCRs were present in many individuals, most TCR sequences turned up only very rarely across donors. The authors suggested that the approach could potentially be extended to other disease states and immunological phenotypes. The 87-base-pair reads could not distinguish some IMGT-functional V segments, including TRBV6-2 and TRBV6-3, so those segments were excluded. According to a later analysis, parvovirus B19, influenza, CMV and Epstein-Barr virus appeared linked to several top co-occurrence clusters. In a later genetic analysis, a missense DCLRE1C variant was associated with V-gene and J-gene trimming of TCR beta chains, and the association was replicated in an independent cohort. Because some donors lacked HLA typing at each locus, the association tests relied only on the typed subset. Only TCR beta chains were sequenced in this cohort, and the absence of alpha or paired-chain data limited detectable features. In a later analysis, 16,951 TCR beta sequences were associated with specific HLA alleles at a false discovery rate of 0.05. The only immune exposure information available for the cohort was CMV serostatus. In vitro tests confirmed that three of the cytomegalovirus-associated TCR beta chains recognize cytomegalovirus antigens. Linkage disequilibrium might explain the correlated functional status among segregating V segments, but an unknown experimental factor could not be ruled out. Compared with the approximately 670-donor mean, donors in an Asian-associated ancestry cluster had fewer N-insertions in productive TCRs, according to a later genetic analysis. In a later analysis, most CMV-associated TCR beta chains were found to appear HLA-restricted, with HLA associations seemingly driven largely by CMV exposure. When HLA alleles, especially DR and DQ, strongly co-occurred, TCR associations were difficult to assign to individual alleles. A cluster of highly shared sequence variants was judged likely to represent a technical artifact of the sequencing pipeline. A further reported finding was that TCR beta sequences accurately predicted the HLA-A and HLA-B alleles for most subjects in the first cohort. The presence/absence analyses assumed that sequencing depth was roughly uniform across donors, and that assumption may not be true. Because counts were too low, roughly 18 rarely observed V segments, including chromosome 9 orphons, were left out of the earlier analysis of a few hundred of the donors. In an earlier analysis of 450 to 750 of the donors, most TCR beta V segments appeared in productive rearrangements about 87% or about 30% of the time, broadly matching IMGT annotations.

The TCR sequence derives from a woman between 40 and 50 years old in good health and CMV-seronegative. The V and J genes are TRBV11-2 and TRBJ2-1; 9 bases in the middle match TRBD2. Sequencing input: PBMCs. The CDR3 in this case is CASSLRAGGVYNEQFF. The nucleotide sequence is TGTGCCAGCAGCTTAAGGGCGGGGGGGGTCTACAATGAGCAGTTCTTC.